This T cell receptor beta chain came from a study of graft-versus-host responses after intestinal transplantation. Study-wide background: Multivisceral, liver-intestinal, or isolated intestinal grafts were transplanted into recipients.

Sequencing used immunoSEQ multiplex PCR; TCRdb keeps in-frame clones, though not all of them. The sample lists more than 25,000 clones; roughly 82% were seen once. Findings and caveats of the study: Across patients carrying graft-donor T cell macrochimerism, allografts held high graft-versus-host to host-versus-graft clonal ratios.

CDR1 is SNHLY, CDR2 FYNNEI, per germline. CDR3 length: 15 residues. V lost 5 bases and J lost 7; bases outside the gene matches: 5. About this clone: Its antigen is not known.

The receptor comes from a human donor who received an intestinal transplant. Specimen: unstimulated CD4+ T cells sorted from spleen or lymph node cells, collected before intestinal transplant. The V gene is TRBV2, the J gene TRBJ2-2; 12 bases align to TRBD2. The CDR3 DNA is TGTGCCAGCAGTCGGACTAGCGGGACGATCGGGGAGCTGTTTTTT. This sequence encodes CASSRTSGTIGELFF.